This TCR beta chain was sequenced for a study of early stage breast cancer tumors. Turning to this clone: Its matching antigen is unknown.

The CDR3 spans 15 residues. Trimming removed 0 bases from V and 4 bases from J, with 10 bases in between. Per the germline V gene, CDR1 is LNHNV and CDR2 is YYDKDF (reference sequence). The study's findings and limits: Compared with adjacent normal breast tissue, tumors showed approximately 2.5-fold greater T cell density and higher clonality.

Assay used: immunoSEQ multiplex PCR; TCRdb lists only in-frame clones, some missing. The table has about 5,500 clones, about 70% seen once. Sequenced input: normal breast tissue next to the tumor. The V gene is TRBV15, the J gene TRBJ2-1; D call uncertain. The origin of this receptor is a person aged 55 to 70 with breast cancer. In DNA form, the CDR3 reads TGTGCCACCAGCAGAGATGTCGCTGGATACAATGAGCAGTTCTTC. It is translated as CATSRDVAGYNEQFF.